The clone carrying this T cell receptor beta chain was detected many times. Its specificity is not known. The data belong to a study of T cells in Graves' hyperthyroidism and ophthalmopathy. Broader study findings: Ophthalmopathy, as predicted by the model, came a median 6.5 months after the prediction. Ophthalmopathy and stable hyperthyroidism were told apart by a 13 V-J model. Blood also held most thyroid clonotypes expanded beyond 0.001.

CDR1 and CDR2 from the germline V gene are LGHDT and YNNKEL (reference sequence). The CDR3 spans 11 residues. With 3 bases removed from V and 6 bases from J, the gap between germline ends came to 3 bases. What was amplified from RNA transcripts were TCR beta CDR3 regions. Primed by the HTBI set, a first-round RT-PCR was run on the TCR CDR3. Via MiXCR, TCRdb re-called the multiplex PCR reads, giving one row per CDR3 protein. The sample lists around 380,000 distinct CDR3 sequences; approximately 13% were seen once. Aged 18 to 65, the patients had hyperthyroidism that was newly diagnosed and had lasted under 2 months.

The receptor's source is a man aged 30 to 45 with Graves' hyperthyroidism that later progressed to Graves' ophthalmopathy. The specimen sequenced was blood. The gene calls are TRBV3-1 and TRBJ1-5; D ambiguous. The CDR3 loop is CASSQGQPQHF. DNA of the CDR3: TGTGCCAGCAGCCAGGGTCAGCCCCAGCATTTT.